This T cell receptor beta chain was sequenced in a study of shared clonotypes between healthy human individuals. The study, taken as a whole, reports: Despite large depth, rarefaction showed incomplete sorted-subset sequencing. A handful of donors had around 5.2% of their naive CD4 clonotypes in common. Relative to their counterparts shared across all four donors, non-shared clonotypes exhibited diminished generation probabilities.

Clones were sequenced by immunoSEQ multiplex PCR, and TCRdb holds only the in-frame ones, with some missing. The data show a few million clones, with around 95% seen just once and about 1.7% held by the top ten. The ends were cut back, 11 bases at V and 3 bases at J, with 13 bases in the middle. The CDR3 covers 13 residues. Germline CDR1 and CDR2: LNHDA and SQIVND (reference sequence). As defined, naive CD8 cells were CD45RO-negative and positively selected for CCR7, with terminally differentiated effector memory CD45RA+ cells excluded. There were no recent acute infections or vaccinations among the donors, who were healthy HIV-negative adults. On this clone itself: No antigen is known for it.

The chain couples TRBV19 to TRBJ2-2, with D perhaps matching TRBD2 (6 bases). The sample consisted of naive CD8+ T cells from PBMCs. The receptor was derived from a man aged 18 to 29 in good health. Some clones in this sample may be carry-over from other donors' samples. The DNA of the CDR3 is TGTGCCGCCCAAGGACTATACACCGGGGAGCTGTTTTTT. This gives the protein CAAQGLYTGELFF.